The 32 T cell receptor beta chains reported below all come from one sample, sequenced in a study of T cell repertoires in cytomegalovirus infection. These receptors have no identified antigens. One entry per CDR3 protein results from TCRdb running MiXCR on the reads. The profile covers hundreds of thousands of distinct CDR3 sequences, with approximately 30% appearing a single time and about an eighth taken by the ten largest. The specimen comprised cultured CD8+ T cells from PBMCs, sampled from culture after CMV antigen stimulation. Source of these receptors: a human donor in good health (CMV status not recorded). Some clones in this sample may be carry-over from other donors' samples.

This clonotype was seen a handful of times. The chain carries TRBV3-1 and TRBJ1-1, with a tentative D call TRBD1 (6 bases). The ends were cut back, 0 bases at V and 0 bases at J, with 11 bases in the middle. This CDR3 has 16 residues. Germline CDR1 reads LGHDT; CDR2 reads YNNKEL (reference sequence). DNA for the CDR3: TGTGCCAGCAGCCAAGAGGGGGGCTTCATGAACACTGAAGCTTTCTTT. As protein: CASSQEGGFMNTEAFF.

DNA for the CDR3: TGTGCCAGCAGTTACTTGATCGGTCGGGGGGAGCTGTTTTTT. This translates into CASSYLIGRGELFF. This chain links TRBV12-3 or TRBV12-4 with TRBJ2-2, with D unclear. There are 14 residues in the CDR3. V was cut by 4 bases and J by 8 bases, with 14 bases left in between.

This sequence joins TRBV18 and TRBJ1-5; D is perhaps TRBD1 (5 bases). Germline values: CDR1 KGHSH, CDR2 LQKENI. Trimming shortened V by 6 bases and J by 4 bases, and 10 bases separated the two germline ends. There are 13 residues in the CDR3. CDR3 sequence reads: CASSDIPNQPQHF. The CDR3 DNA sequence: TGTGCCAGCTCGGACATTCCAAATCAGCCCCAGCATTTT.

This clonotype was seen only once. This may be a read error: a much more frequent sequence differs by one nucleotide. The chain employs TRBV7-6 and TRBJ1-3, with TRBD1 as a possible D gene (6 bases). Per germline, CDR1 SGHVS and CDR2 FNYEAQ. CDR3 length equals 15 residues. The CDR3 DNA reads TGTACCAGCAGCCCCGGGAGGGGGTCTGGAAACACCATATATTTT. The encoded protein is CTSSPGRGSGNTIYF.

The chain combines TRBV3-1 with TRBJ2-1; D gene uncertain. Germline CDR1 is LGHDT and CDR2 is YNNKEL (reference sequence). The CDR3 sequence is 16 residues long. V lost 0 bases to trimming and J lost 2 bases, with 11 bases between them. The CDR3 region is CASSQDGTGTYNEQFF. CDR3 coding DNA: TGTGCCAGCAGCCAAGATGGAACGGGCACCTACAATGAGCAGTTCTTC.

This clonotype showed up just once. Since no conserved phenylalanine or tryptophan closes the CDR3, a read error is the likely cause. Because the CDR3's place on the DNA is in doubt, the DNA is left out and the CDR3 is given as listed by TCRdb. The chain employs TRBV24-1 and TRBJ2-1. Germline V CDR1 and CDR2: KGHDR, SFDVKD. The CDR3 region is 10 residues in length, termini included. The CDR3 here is CATSDTPSGL.

The CDR3 DNA reads TGTGCCAGCAGCGGCACGCGCGGGACAGGGGAAATTGGCTACACCTTC. This encodes CASSGTRGTGEIGYTF. V usage is TRBV7-9 and J usage is TRBJ1-2; 10 bases fit TRBD1. With 5 bases clipped from V and 7 bases from J, the junction kept 13 bases outside the gene matches. The germline V gene encodes CDR1 SEHNR and CDR2 FQNEAQ (reference sequence). CDR3 length: 16 amino acids.

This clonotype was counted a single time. CDR3 sequence (DNA): TGCAGCGTTGAAGAACAGACTCAAGGCGAGATGGTGCAGTACTTC. This gives the protein CSVEEQTQGEMVQYF. V and J are TRBV29-1 and TRBJ2-7, with unresolved D. The V gene's germline CDR1 is SQVTM and CDR2 ANQGSEA. V was shortened by 0 bases and J by 9 bases, with 21 bases between the two germline ends. This CDR3 contains 15 residues.

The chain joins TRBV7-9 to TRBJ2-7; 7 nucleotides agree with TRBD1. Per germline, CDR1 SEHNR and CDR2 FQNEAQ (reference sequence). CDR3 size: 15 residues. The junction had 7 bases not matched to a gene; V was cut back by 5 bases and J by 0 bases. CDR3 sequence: CASSPPTGNSYEQYF. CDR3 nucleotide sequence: TGTGCCAGCAGCCCCCCGACAGGGAACTCCTACGAGCAGTACTTC.

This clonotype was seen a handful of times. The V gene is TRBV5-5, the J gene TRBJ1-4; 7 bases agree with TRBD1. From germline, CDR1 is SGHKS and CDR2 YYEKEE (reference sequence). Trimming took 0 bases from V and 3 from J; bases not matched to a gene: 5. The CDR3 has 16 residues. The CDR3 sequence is CASSLVGQGANEKLFF. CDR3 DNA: TGTGCCAGCAGCTTGGTGGGCCAGGGGGCTAATGAAAAACTGTTTTTT. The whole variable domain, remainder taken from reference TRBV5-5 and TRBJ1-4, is DAGVTQSPTHLIKTRGQQVTLRCSPISGHKSVSWYQQVLGQGPQFIFQYYEKEERGRGNFPDRFSARQFPNYSSELNVNALLLGDSALYLCASSLVGQGANEKLFFGSGTQLSVL.

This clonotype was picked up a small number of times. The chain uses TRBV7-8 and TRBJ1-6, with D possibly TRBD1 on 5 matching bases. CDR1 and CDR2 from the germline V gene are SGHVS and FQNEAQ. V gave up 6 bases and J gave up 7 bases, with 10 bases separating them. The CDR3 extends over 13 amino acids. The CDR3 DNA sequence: TGTGCCAGCAGGCCCCGGGGGAATTCACCCCTCCACTTT. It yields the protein CASRPRGNSPLHF. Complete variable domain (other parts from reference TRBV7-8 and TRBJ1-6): GAGVSQSPRYKVAKRGQDVALRCDPISGHVSLFWYQQALGQGPEFLTYFQNEAQLDKSGLPSDRFFAERPEGSVSTLKIQRTQQEDSAVYLCASRPRGNSPLHFGNGTRLTVT.

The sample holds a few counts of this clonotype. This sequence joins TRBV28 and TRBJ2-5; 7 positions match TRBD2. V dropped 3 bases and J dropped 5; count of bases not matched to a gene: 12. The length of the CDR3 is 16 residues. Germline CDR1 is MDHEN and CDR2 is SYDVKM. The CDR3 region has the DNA TGTGCCAGCAGTTTCCCCCTAGCGGAGGGAGGTGAGACCCAGTACTTC. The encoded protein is CASSFPLAEGGETQYF.

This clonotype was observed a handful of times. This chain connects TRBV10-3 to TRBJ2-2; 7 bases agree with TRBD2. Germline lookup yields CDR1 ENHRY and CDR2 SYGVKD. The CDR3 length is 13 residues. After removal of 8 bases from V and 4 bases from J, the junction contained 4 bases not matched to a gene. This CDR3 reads CAIDPGGTGELFF. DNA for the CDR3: TGTGCCATCGATCCGGGAGGCACCGGGGAGCTGTTTTTT.

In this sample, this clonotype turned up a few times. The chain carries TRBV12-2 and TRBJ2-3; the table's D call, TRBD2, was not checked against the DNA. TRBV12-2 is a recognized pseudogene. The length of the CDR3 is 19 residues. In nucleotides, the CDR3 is TGTGCAAGTCGCCTCCCGCATCAGACGTTAGTTGGAACGACAGATACGCAGTATTTT. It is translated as CASRLPHQTLVGTTDTQYF.

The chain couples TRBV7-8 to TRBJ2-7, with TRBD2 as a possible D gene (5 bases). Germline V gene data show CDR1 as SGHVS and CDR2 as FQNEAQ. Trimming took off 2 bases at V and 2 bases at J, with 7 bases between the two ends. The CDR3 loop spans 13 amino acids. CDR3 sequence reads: CASSLPGAYEQYV. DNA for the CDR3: TGTGCCAGCAGCTTACCCGGGGCCTACGAGCAGTACGTC.

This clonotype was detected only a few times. CDR3 loop: CASSPPGTEDTEAFF. The CDR3 bases are TGTGCCAGCAGTCCACCCGGGACAGAGGACACTGAAGCTTTCTTT. The chain carries TRBV6-9 and TRBJ1-1, with 7 bases that match TRBD1. V was clipped by 5 bases and J by 3 bases; unmatched bases: 9. CDR3 length equals 15 residues. Looked up from germline, CDR1 is MNHGY and CDR2 is SVAAGI.

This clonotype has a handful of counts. The CDR3 region is CASSPSPQAYYGYTF. CDR3 sequence (DNA): TGTGCCAGCAGCCCTTCCCCACAGGCCTACTATGGCTACACCTTC. The rearrangement uses TRBV6-2 or TRBV6-3 and TRBJ1-2, with D perhaps matching TRBD1 (5 bases). The V and J ends lost 6 bases and 3 bases respectively, with 17 bases between them. Germline V gene data show CDR1 as MNHEY and CDR2 as SVGEGT. CDR3 length: 15 amino acids.

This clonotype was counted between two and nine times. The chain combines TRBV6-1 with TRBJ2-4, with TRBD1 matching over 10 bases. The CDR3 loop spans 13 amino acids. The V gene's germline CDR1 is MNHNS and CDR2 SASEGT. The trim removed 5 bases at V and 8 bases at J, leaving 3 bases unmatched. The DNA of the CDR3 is TGTGCCAGCAGTCCGGGACAGGGGTACATTCAGTACTTC. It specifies CASSPGQGYIQYF.

This CDR3 reads CASSPLGGEETQYF. DNA of the CDR3: TGTGCCAGCAGCCCCCTTGGAGGGGAAGAGACCCAGTACTTC. This sequence joins TRBV27 and TRBJ2-5, with D perhaps matching TRBD2 (6 bases). CDR3 length equals 14 residues. The V end lost 6 bases, the J end lost 3 bases, and 14 bases lay between the germline ends. The germline V gene has CDR1 MNHEY and CDR2 SMNVEV (reference sequence).

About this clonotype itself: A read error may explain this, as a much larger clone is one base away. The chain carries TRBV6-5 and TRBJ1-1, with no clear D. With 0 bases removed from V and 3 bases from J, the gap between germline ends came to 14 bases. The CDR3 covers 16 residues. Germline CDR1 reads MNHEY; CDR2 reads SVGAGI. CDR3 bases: TGTGCCAGCAGTTACTCATATGACCGGTCCGACACTGAAGCTTTCTTT. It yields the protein CASSYSYDRSDTEAFF.

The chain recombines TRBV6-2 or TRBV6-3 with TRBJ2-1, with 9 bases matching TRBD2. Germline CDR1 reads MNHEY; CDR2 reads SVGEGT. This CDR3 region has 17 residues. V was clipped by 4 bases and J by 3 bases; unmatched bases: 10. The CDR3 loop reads CASSFPRAGGVYNEQFF. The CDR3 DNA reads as TGTGCCAGCAGTTTCCCCCGGGCGGGGGGGGTCTACAATGAGCAGTTCTTC.

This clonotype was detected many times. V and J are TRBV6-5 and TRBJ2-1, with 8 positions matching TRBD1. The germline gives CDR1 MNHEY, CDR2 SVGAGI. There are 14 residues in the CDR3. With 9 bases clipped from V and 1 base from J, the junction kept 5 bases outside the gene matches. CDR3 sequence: CASTTGGSYNEQFF. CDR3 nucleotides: TGTGCCAGTACTACAGGGGGGTCCTACAATGAGCAGTTCTTC.

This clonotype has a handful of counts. Here the CDR3 DNA reads TGCGCCAGCAGCCAAGATAGGTACAGTAGCAATCAGCCCCAGCATTTT. Its protein is CASSQDRYSSNQPQHF. The chain joins TRBV4-3 to TRBJ1-5; D is unresolved. The CDR3 has 16 residues. V gave up 0 bases and J gave up 0 bases, with 9 bases separating them. Per germline, CDR1 LGHNA and CDR2 YSLEER.

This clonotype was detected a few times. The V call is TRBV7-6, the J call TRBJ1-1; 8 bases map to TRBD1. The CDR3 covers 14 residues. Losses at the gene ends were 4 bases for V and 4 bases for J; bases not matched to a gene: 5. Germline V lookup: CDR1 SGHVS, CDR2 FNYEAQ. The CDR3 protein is CASSWRQGTTEAFF. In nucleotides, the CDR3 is TGTGCCAGCAGCTGGCGACAGGGGACCACTGAAGCTTTCTTT. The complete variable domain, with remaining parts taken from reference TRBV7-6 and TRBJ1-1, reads GAGVSQSPRYKVTKRGQDVALRCDPISGHVSLYWYRQALGQGPEFLTYFNYEAQQDKSGLPNDRFSAERPEGSISTLTIQRTEQRDSAMYRCASSWRQGTTEAFFGQGTRLTVV.

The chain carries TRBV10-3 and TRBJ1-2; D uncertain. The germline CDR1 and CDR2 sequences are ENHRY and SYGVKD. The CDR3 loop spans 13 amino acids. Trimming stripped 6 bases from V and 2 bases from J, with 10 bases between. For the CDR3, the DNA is TGTGCCATCAGCGATGACGGCAACTATGGCTACACCTTC. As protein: CAISDDGNYGYTF.

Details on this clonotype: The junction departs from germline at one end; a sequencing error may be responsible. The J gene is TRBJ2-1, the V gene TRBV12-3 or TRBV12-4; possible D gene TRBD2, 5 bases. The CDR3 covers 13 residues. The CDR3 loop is CASSLLAYNERFF. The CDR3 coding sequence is TGTGCCAGCAGTTTACTAGCCTACAATGAGCGGTTCTTC.

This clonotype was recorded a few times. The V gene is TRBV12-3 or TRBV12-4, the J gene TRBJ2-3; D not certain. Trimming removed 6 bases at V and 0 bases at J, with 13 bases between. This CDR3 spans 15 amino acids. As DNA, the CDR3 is TGTGCCAGCAGCTCCACCCGGGTTAGCACAGATACGCAGTATTTT. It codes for CASSSTRVSTDTQYF.

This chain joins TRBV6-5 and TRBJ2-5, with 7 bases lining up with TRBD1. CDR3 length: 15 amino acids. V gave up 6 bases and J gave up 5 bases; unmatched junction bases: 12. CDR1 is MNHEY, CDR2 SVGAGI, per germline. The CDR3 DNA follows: TGTGCCAGCAGCCGTACCCCTAGGGGGCTGGAGACCCAGTACTTC. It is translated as CASSRTPRGLETQYF.

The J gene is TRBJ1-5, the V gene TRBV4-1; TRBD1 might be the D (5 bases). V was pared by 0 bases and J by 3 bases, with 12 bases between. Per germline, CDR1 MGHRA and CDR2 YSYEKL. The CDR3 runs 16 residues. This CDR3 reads CASSQERGGDNQPQHF. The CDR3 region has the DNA TGCGCCAGCAGCCAAGAGAGGGGAGGCGACAATCAGCCCCAGCATTTT.

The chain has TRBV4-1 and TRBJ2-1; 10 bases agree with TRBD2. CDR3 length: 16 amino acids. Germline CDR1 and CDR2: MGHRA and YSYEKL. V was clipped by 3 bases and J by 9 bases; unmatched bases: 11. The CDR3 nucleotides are TGCGCCAGCAGCCACCCCCTAGCGGGGGCCCCCGGTGAGCAGTTCTTC. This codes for CASSHPLAGAPGEQFF.

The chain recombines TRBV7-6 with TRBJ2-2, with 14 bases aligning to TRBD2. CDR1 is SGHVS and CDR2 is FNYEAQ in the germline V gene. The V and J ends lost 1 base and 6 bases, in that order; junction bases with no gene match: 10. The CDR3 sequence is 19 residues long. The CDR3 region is CASSLDLGLAGGRAGELFF. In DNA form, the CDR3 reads TGTGCCAGCAGCTTAGATCTCGGACTAGCGGGGGGAAGGGCCGGGGAGCTGTTTTTT.

The CDR3 protein is CASSSDLPYEQYV. Here the CDR3 DNA reads TGTGCCAGCAGTTCCGACTTACCCTACGAGCAGTACGTC. The chain carries TRBV6-2 or TRBV6-3 and TRBJ2-7; no reliable D call. The ends were cut back, 4 bases at V and 2 bases at J, with 9 bases in the middle. CDR1 MNHEY and CDR2 SVGEGT come from the germline V gene. This CDR3 comprises 13 residues.